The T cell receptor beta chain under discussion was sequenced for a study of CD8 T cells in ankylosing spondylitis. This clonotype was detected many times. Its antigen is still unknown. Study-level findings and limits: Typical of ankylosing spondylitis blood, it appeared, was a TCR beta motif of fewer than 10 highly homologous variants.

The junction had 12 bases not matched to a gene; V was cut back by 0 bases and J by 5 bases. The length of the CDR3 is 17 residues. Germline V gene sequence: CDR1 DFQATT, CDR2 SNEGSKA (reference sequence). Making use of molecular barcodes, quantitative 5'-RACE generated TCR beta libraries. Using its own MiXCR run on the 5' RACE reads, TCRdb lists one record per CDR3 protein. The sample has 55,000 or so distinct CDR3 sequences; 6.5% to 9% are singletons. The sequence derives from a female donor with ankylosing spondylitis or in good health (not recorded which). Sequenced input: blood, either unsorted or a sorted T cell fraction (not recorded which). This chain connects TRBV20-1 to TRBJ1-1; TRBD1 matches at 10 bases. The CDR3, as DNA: TGCAGTGCTAGAGATTCGGGACAGGGGATATGGGAGACTGAAGCTTTCTTT. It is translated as CSARDSGQGIWETEAFF.